This TCR beta chain originates from a study of T cells expressing NK-cell markers. Study-wide results and caveats: The CD3+CD56-NKG2C+ fraction of a handful of donors was also led by these clonotypes. Of CD8+ T cells, about 1.0-8% belonged to dominant NKG2C+ clonotypes in five to seven donors.

As for this clonotype: Its antigen is undetermined.

Germline CDR1 DFQATT, CDR2 SNEGSKA (reference sequence). The CDR3 consists of 12 residues. From the 5' RACE reads, TCRdb lists one entry per CDR3 protein and no DNA. This sample's clone table lists roughly 430,000 distinct CDR3 sequences. The origin of this receptor is a woman between 18 and 75 years old in good health. The chain couples TRBV20-1 to TRBJ2-7; TCRdb indicates TRBD1, and absent DNA this call remains unverified. Sequenced: blood T cells: a sorted CD56 or NKG2C T cell subset, CD4+ or CD8+ T cells, or bulk PBMC T cells (not recorded which). This CDR3 reads CSARDTSYEQYF.